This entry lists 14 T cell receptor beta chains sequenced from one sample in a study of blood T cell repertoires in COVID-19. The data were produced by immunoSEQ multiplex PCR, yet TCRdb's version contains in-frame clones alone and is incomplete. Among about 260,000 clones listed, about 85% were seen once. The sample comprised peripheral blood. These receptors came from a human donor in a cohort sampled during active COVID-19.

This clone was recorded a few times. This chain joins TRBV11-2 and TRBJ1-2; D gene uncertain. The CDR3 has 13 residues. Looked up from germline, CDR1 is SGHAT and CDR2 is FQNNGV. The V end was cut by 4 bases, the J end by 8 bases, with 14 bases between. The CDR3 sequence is CASSSRGGWGYTF. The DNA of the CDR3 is TGTGCCAGCAGCTCGCGGGGAGGCTGGGGCTACACCTTC.

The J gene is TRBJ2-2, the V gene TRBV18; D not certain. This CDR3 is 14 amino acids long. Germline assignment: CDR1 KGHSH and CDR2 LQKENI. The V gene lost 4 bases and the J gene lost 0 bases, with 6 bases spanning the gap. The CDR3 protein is CASSRRTNTGELFF. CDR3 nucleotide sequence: TGTGCCAGCTCACGTCGTACGAACACCGGGGAGCTGTTTTTT.

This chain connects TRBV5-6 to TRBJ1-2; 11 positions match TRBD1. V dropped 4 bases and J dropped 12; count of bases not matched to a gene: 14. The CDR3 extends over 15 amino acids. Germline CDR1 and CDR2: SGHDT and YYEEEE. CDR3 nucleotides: TGTGCCAGCAGCCCGCAGCGGAGGACAGGGGGCGTCAACACCTTC. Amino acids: CASSPQRRTGGVNTF.

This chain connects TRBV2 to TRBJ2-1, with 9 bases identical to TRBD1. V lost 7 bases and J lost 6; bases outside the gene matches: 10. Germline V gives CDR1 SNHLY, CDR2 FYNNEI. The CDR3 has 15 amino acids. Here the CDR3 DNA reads TGTGCCAGCACCGGAGACAGGGGGTTCTCCAATGAGCAGTTCTTC. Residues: CASTGDRGFSNEQFF.

The CDR3, as DNA: TGTGCCAGCCGACGGGACGGGGGGAATCAGCCCCAGCATTTT. It codes for CASRRDGGNQPQHF. The chain carries TRBV2 and TRBJ1-5, with TRBD1 as a possible D gene (5 bases). The CDR3 spans 14 residues. CDR1 is SNHLY and CDR2 is FYNNEI in the germline V gene. V lost 8 bases and J lost 4, with 15 bases in between.

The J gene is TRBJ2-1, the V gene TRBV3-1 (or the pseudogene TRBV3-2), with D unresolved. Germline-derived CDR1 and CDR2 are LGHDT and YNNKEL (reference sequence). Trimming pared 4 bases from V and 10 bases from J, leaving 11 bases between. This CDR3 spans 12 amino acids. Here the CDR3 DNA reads TGTGCCAGCAGCCTTGCTAGATTGGAGCAGTTCTTC. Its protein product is CASSLARLEQFF.

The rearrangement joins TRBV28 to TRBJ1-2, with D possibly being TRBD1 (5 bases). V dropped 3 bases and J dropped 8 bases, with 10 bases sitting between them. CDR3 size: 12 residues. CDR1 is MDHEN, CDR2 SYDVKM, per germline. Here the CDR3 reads CASSFRNRGYTF. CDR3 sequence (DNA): TGTGCCAGCAGTTTTCGGAACAGGGGCTACACCTTC.

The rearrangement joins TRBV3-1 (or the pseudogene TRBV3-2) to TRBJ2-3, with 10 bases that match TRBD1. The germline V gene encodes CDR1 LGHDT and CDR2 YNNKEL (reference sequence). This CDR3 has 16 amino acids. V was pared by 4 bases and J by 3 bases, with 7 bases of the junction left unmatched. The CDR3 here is CASSPFGQGGTDTQYF. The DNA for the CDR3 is TGTGCCAGCAGCCCTTTTGGACAGGGGGGAACAGATACGCAGTATTTT.

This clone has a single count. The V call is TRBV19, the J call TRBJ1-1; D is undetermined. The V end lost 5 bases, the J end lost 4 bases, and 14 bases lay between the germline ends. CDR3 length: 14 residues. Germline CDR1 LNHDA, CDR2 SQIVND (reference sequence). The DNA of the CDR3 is TGTGCCAGTAGTGCGGGAGCCTTGAGCACTGAAGCTTTCTTT. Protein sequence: CASSAGALSTEAFF.

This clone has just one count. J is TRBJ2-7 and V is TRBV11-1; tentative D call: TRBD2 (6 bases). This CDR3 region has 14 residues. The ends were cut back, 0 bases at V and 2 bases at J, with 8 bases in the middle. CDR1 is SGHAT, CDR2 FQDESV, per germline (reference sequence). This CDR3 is CASSLAWGAYEQYF. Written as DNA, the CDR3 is TGTGCCAGCAGCTTAGCGTGGGGGGCCTACGAGCAGTACTTC.

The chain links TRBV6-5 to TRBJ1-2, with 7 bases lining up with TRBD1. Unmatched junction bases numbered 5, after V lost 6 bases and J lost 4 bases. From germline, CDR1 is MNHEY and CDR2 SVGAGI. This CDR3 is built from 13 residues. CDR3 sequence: CASRPTGSYGYTF. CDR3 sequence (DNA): TGTGCCAGCAGACCGACAGGGTCCTATGGCTACACCTTC.

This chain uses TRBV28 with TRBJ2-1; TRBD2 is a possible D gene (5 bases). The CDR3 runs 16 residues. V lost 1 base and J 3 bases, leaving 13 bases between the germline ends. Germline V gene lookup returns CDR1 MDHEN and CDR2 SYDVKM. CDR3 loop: CASSLFREADYNEQFF. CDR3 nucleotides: TGTGCCAGCAGTTTATTTAGGGAAGCGGACTACAATGAGCAGTTCTTC.

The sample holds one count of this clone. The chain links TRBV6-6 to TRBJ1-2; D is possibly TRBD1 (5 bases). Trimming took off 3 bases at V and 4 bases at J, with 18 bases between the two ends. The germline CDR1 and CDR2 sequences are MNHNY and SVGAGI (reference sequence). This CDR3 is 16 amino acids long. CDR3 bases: TGTGCCAGCAGTTATTATGGGGCCTGGGTTTTCTATGGCTACACCTTC. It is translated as CASSYYGAWVFYGYTF.

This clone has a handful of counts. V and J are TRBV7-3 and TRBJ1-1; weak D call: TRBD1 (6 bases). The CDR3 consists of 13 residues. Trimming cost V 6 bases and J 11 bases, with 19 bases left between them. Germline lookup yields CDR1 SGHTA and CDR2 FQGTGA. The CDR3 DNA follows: TGTGCCAGCAGTCAGGGACAAAGGAATGCGGCTTTCTTT. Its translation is CASSQGQRNAAFF.